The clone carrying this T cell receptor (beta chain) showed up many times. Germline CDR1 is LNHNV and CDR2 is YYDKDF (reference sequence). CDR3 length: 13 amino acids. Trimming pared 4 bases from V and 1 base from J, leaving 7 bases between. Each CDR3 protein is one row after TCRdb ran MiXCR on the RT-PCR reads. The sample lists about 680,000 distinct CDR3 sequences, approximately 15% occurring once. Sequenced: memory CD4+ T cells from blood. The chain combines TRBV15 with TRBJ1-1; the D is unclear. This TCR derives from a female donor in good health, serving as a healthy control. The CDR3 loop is CATSKEQNTEAFF. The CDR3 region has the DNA TGTGCCACCAGCAAAGAGCAGAACACTGAAGCTTTCTTT.